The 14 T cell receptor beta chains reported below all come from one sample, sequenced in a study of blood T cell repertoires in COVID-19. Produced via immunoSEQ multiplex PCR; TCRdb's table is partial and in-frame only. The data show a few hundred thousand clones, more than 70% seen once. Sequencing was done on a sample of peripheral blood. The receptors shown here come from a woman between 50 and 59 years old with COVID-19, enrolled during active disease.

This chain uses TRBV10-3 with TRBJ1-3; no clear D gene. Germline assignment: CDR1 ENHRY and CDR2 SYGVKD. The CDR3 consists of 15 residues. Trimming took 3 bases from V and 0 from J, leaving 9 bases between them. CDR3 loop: CAISDHPSSGNTIYF. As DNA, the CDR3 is TGTGCCATCAGTGACCACCCGAGCTCTGGAAACACCATATATTTT.

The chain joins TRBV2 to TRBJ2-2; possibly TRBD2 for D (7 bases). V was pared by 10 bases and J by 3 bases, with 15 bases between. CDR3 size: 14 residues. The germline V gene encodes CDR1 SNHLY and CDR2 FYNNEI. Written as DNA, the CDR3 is TGTGCCATTACTGGGGGGGCCGACACCGGGGAGCTGTTTTTT. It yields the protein CAITGGADTGELFF.

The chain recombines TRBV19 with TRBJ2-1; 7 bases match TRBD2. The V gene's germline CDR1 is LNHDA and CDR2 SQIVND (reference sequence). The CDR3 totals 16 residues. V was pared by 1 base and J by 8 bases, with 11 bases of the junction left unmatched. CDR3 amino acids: CASSIGRGEIGDEQFF. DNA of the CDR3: TGTGCCAGTAGTATAGGACGGGGGGAAATTGGGGATGAGCAGTTCTTC.

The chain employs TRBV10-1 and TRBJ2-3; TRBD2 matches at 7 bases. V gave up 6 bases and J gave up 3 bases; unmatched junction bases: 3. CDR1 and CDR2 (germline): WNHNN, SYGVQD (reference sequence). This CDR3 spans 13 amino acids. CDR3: CASRAGGTDTQYF. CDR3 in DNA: TGCGCCAGCAGAGCCGGGGGGACAGATACGCAGTATTTT.

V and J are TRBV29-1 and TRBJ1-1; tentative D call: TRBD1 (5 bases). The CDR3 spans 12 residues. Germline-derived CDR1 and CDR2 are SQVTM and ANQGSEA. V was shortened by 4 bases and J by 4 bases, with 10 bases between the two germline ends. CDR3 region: CSVVPRVTEAFF. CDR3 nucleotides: TGCAGCGTTGTACCCAGGGTCACTGAAGCTTTCTTT.

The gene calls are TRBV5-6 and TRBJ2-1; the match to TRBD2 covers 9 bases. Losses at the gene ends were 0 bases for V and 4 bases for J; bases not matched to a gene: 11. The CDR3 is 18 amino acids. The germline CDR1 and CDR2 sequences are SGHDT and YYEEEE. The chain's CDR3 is CASSLGGAGGSIYNEQFF. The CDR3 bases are TGTGCCAGCAGCTTGGGAGGAGCGGGGGGATCGATTTACAATGAGCAGTTCTTC.

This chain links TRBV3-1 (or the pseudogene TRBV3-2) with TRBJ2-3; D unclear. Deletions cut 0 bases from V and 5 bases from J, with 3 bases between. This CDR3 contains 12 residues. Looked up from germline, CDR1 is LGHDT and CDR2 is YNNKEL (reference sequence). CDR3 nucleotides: TGTGCCAGCAGCCAAGATAAAGATACGCAGTATTTT. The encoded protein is CASSQDKDTQYF.

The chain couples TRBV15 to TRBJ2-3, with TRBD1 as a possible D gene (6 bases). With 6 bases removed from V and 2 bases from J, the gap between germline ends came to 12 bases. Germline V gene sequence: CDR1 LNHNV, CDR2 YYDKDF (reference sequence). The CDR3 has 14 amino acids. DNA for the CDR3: TGTGCCACCAGAGATACAGGGTACACAGATACGCAGTATTTT. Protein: CATRDTGYTDTQYF. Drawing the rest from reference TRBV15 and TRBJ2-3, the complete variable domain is DAMVIQNPRYQVTQFGKPVTLSCSQTLNHNVMYWYQQKSSQAPKLLFHYYDKDFNNEADTPDNFQSRRPNTSFCFLDIRSPGLGDTAMYLCATRDTGYTDTQYFGPGTRLTVL.

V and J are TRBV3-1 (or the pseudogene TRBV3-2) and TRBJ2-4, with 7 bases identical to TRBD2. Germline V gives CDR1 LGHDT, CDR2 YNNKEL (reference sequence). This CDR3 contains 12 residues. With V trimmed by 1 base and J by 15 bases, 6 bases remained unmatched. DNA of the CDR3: TGTGCCAGCAGCCAAGCCGCGGGGGTACGGTACTTC. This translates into CASSQAAGVRYF.

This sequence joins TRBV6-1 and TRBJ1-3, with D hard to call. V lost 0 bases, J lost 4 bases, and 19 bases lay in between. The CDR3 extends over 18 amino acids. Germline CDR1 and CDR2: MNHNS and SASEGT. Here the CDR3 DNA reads TGTGCCAGCAGTGAAGCGCCGCCTTACGAAGGAGCAGGAAACACCATATATTTT. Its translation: CASSEAPPYEGAGNTIYF.

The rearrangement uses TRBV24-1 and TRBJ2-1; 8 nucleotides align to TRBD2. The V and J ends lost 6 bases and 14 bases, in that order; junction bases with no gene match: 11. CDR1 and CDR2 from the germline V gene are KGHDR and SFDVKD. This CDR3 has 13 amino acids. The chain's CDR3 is CATSRGTRFVKFF. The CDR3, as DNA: TGTGCCACCAGTCGCGGGACTAGATTTGTGAAGTTCTTC.

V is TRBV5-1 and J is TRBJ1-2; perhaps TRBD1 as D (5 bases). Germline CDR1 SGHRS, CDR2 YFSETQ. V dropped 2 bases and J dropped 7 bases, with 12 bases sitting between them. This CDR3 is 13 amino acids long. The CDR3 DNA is TGCGCCAGCAGCTTTAATGGGGCCAGTGGCTACACCTTC. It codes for CASSFNGASGYTF.

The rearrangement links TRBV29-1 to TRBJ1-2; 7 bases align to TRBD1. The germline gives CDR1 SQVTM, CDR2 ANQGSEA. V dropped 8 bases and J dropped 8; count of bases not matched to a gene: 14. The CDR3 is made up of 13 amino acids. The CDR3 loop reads CSCQGDGSEGYTF. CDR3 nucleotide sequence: TGCAGCTGTCAGGGGGATGGTTCAGAAGGCTACACCTTC. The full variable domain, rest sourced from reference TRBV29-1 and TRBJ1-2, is SAVISQKPSRDICQRGTSLTIQCQVDSQVTMMFWYRQQPGQSLTLIATANQGSEATYESGFVIDKFPISRPNLTFSTLTVSNMSPEDSSIYLCSCQGDGSEGYTFGSGTRLTVV.

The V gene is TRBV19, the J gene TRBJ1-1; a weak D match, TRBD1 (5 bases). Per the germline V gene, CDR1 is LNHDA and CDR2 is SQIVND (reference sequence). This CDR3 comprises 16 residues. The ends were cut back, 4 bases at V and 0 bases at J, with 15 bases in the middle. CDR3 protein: CASSTGGGALNTEAFF. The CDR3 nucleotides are TGTGCCAGTAGTACTGGGGGAGGGGCCCTGAACACTGAAGCTTTCTTT.